This T cell receptor beta chain was retrieved from a study of blood T cell repertoires in COVID-19 (dated by TCRdb to the early 2020s). For the wider study: Samples from collaborators originated in the United States, Italy and Spain and spanned both the acute and convalescent phases of COVID-19. Where available, HLA class I and class II types were obtained from metadata supplied by the sample provider rather than from assay-based typing. Samples came from the ongoing ImmuneRACE study (first 160 participants) plus 1,254 subjects from 6 global collaborators. The repertoires were made available in a free public database intended to serve as a resource for research on the immune response to SARS-CoV-2. Sample metadata almost always included a de-identified subject ID, COVID-19 status, age in years and sex. The prospective study material was composed of cDNA or gDNA derived from T cells, B-cell-depleted T cells, or PBMCs. Subjects who had been exposed to COVID-19, were actively infected with it, or had recovered from it provided the deeply sampled blood TCRbeta repertoires that made up the dataset. What the study reported, not specific to this receptor: The amount of clinical and demographic metadata varied by source and participant and was provided uncurated.

The cysteine opens and the phenylalanine closes a CDR3 of 16 amino acids. The DNA shown is the 48-base CDR3, in frame from base 1. On this clone itself: This receptor's antigen is unknown. Base quality data are lacking; no much larger clone is found one base away.

TCRbeta CDR3 regions were amplified from genomic DNA using the immunoSEQ Assay, a bias-controlled multiplex PCR. The original methods were these. The number of nucleated cells in each sample was estimated from the amplification of reference gene primers within the assay. To quantify the absolute abundance of each unique TCRbeta CDR3 rearrangement, sequence reads were collapsed and filtered. For each sample, productive Simpson clonality was calculated as the square root of Simpson's diversity index across productive rearrangements. Not all clones reach the TCRdb copy of this immuneACCESS table, which keeps in-frame sequences only. Checked studies attribute under half of the gap to unresolved V genes and leave the rest unexplained. The V and J calls and clone size were taken over from that table, and D and trimming were inferred from the DNA. The sample includes about 82,000 clones, with about 83% observed a single time. The leading ten clones occupy around 15% of the sample.

Each collaborating institution followed its own protocols to collect whole blood in K2EDTA tubes. For TCRbeta analysis, collaborator samples were shipped as frozen whole blood, as isolated PBMCs, or as DNA extracted from either sample type. This sequence uses TRBV21-1 and TRBJ2-5; TRBD2 is the table's D call, not checked against the DNA. TRBV21-1 is tagged as a pseudogene. The TCR sequence derives from a woman between 55 and 75 years old with acute or convalescent COVID-19. The material sequenced was peripheral blood. The nucleotide sequence is given as TGTGCCAGCAGTATGGGACTAAAGAAACCTCAAGAGACCCAGTACTTC. Translated, it reads CASSMGLKKPQETQYF.